Listed here are 9 T cell receptor beta chains from one sample, sequenced in a study of regulatory T cells in long-lasting Graves disease (dated by TCRdb to the early 2020s). What this sample's time point label stands for: persistent/refractory GD, antithyroid drugs over 5 years with positive TRAb. For both TCR sequencing and RNA sequencing, RNA was extracted from PBMCs using TRIzol. Library creation used multiplex PCR. For sequencing, an Illumina HiSeq 4000 was employed. CDR3 regions were amplified by Arm-PCR with iRepertoire HTBI primers to construct TCR beta libraries. TCRdb cleaned the public reads at Q25 with fastp, built clones with MiXCR and kept in-frame beta chains. Every CDR3 protein is listed once, alongside the most common genes and DNA of its rows. Here the sample has 650,000 to 850,000 distinct CDR3 sequences; approximately 29% occur a single time. Roughly 41% of the sample belongs to the ten largest clones.

Sequencing used peripheral blood mononuclear cells (PBMCs), obtained when the disease was refractory, from a patient treated with antithyroid drugs. The receptors were sampled from a female donor with Graves disease.

This clonotype turned up a few times. The CDR3 region is CASSEEGIFNYGYTF. As DNA, the CDR3 is TGTGCCAGCAGTGAAGAGGGGATTTTCAACTATGGCTACACCTTC. The chain uses TRBV6-1 and TRBJ1-2; D might be TRBD1 (5 bases). V shed 1 base and J shed 2 bases, with 11 bases lying between them. Per germline, CDR1 MNHNS and CDR2 SASEGT. The CDR3 is 15 amino acids.

In its sample, this clonotype was seen a few times. The rearrangement links TRBV15 to TRBJ2-7; 8 nucleotides match TRBD1. Unmatched junction bases numbered 10, after V lost 3 bases and J lost 0 bases. The CDR3 runs 17 residues. Germline V lookup: CDR1 LNHNV, CDR2 YYDKDF (reference sequence). CDR3 sequence: CATSRWVGQGISYEQYF. CDR3 sequence (DNA): TGTGCCACCAGCAGGTGGGTTGGACAGGGCATCTCCTACGAGCAGTACTTC.

This clonotype came up many times. The chain uses TRBV28 and TRBJ1-2, with 8 bases identical to TRBD1. The CDR3 has 15 amino acids. V shed 5 bases and J 7 bases; nucleotides not matched to a gene: 12. Per the germline V gene, CDR1 is MDHEN and CDR2 is SYDVKM. As DNA, the CDR3 is TGTGCCAGCAGTCTTCGGACAGGGAGGGGGTCTGGCTACACCTTC. This gives the protein CASSLRTGRGSGYTF.

CDR3 nucleotides: TGTGCCAGCAGCCGAATAACCCAACAGGGAAACTATGGCTACACCTTC. Its translation: CASSRITQQGNYGYTF. The chain recombines TRBV7-2 with TRBJ1-2, with D perhaps TRBD1 (6 bases). The CDR3 extends over 16 amino acids. Trimming cost V 5 bases and J 2 bases, with 18 bases left between them. Per germline, CDR1 SGHTA and CDR2 FQGNSA.

As concerns this clonotype: It may be a read error: a sequence one base away is much more abundant. CDR3 coding DNA: TGTGCCAGCATCTCCGGACAAAGAGGTGGCTACACCTTC. This translates into CASISGQRGGYTF. The chain employs TRBV6-1 and TRBJ1-2; weak D call: TRBD1 (5 bases). Deletions cut 7 bases from V and 7 bases from J, with 16 bases between. Germline CDR1 and CDR2: MNHNS and SASEGT. This CDR3 has 13 amino acids.

The sample holds many counts of this clonotype. The gene calls are TRBV11-2 and TRBJ2-2; no definite D call. The V gene lost 5 bases and the J gene lost 0 bases, with 4 bases spanning the gap. Germline lookup yields CDR1 SGHAT and CDR2 FQNNGV. The CDR3 is 13 residues long. The CDR3 loop is CASSAANTGELFF. The CDR3 nucleotides are TGTGCCAGCAGCGCCGCGAACACCGGGGAGCTGTTTTTT.

This clonotype was seen at least ten times. This rearrangement joins TRBV2 to TRBJ1-2; 10 nucleotides align to TRBD1. Germline V gene lookup returns CDR1 SNHLY and CDR2 FYNNEI. V lost 4 bases, J lost 0 bases, and 2 bases stayed unmatched. The CDR3 extends over 15 amino acids. Written as DNA, the CDR3 is TGTGCCAGCAGTGTGGACAGGGGGGCTAACTATGGCTACACCTTC. Translated, it gives CASSVDRGANYGYTF.

This clonotype was seen more than once but under ten times. The rearrangement joins TRBV6-1 to TRBJ2-7; TRBD1 matches 7 bases. Losses at the gene ends were 5 bases for V and 0 bases for J; bases not matched to a gene: 7. The CDR3 extends over 15 amino acids. Germline loops: CDR1 MNHNS, CDR2 SASEGT. For the CDR3, the DNA is TGTGCCAGCAGTAGGACAGGAGGTGGCTCCTACGAGCAGTACTTC. Protein: CASSRTGGGSYEQYF.

This clonotype was detected many times. The V gene is TRBV2, the J gene TRBJ2-7; unclear D gene. Germline CDR1 and CDR2: SNHLY and FYNNEI. The CDR3 has 12 amino acids. With 5 bases removed from V and 2 bases from J, the gap between germline ends came to 7 bases. The DNA for the CDR3 is TGTGCCAGCAGTACTGGGACCTACGAGCAGTACTTC. Translation: CASSTGTYEQYF.